This TCR beta chain was profiled in a study of regulatory T cells in long-lasting Graves disease. Time point of the sample: newly diagnosed GD, antithyroid drugs for less than 3 months. There was RNA extracted from PBMCs, and the TCR library was made from it. Construction of TCR beta libraries relied on iRepertoire HTBI primers and on Arm-PCR targeting CDR3 regions. TCRdb re-called the multiplex PCR reads through MiXCR, storing one row per CDR3 protein. This sample has 200,000 to 300,000 distinct CDR3 sequences, with 20% found just once. Trimming took 7 bases from V and 6 from J, leaving 10 bases between them. The CDR3 consists of 10 residues. Per germline, CDR1 SQVTM and CDR2 ANQGSEA.

This specimen consisted of peripheral blood mononuclear cells (PBMCs), obtained at new diagnosis, from a patient treated with antithyroid drugs. The chain links TRBV29-1 to TRBJ2-7, with D hard to call. The TCR sequence derives from a female donor with Graves disease. Written as DNA, the CDR3 is TGCAGCGCCCTCAATGGCGAGCAGTACTTC. Translating it yields CSALNGEQYF.